Listed here are 10 T cell receptor beta chains from one sample, sequenced in a study of shared clonotypes between healthy human individuals. Naive CD8 cells lacked CD45RO, underwent positive selection for CCR7 and left out terminally differentiated effector memory CD45RA+ cells. Some clones are missing from TCRdb's copy, which holds only in-frame ones; the method was immunoSEQ multiplex PCR. The sample shows roughly 810,000 clones, 96% of them seen only once. The specimen was naive CD8+ T cells sorted from blood. These receptors were obtained from a young man in good health.

A few counts support this clone. The chain joins TRBV28 to TRBJ1-5, with D possibly being TRBD1 (5 bases). The CDR3 consists of 14 residues. The V end was cut by 0 bases, the J end by 7 bases, with 10 bases between. Germline CDR1 MDHEN, CDR2 SYDVKM. The CDR3 DNA reads as TGTGCCAGCAGTTTATGGCTGGGGGACCAGCCCCAGCATTTT. The encoded protein is CASSLWLGDQPQHF. The full variable domain, completed using reference TRBV28 and TRBJ1-5, is DVKVTQSSRYLVKRTGEKVFLECVQDMDHENMFWYRQDPGLGLRLIYFSYDVKMKEKGDIPEGYSVSREKKERFSLILESASTNQTSMYLCASSLWLGDQPQHFGDGTRLSIL.

Concerning this clone: Other DNA sequences in the same sample also yield this CDR3. This sequence joins TRBV9 and TRBJ2-3; 7 bases are shared with TRBD2. With 2 bases clipped from V and 3 bases from J, the junction kept 0 bases outside the gene matches. Germline CDR1 is SGDLS and CDR2 is YYNGEE. The CDR3 totals 13 residues. The CDR3 nucleotides are TGTGCCAGCAGCGTCGGGAGGACAGATACGCAGTATTTT. Its protein product is CASSVGRTDTQYF. Full variable domain (remainder filled in from reference TRBV9 and TRBJ2-3): DSGVTQTPKHLITATGQRVTLRCSPRSGDLSVYWYQQSLDQGLQFLIQYYNGEERAKGNILERFSAQQFPDLHSELNLSSLELGDSALYFCASSVGRTDTQYFGPGTRLTVL.

The V and J genes are TRBV6-6 and TRBJ2-7, with TRBD2 matching over 9 bases. J lost 2 bases, V lost 11 bases, and 10 bases had no gene match. The germline gives CDR1 MNHNY, CDR2 SVGAGI (reference sequence). The length of the CDR3 is 14 residues. Here the CDR3 reads CAWCCGRATYEQYF. The CDR3 nucleotides read TGTGCCTGGTGTTGCGGGAGGGCCACCTACGAGCAGTACTTC.

V gene TRBV27 combines with J gene TRBJ1-1, with D unclear. This CDR3 has 14 amino acids. Trimming cost V 3 bases and J 5 bases, with 13 bases left between them. Germline V gives CDR1 MNHEY, CDR2 SMNVEV (reference sequence). The CDR3 loop reads CASSFRTHQTEAFF. The CDR3 nucleotides read TGTGCCAGCAGTTTTCGCACCCATCAAACTGAAGCTTTCTTT.

The rearrangement joins TRBV9 to TRBJ2-3; D may be TRBD1 (5 bases). CDR1 SGDLS and CDR2 YYNGEE come from the germline V gene. The CDR3 runs 17 residues. V was cut by 3 bases and J by 4 bases, with 21 bases left in between. CDR3 region: CASSDRPRGTWADTQYF. CDR3 nucleotide sequence: TGTGCCAGCAGCGACCGCCCTAGGGGTACGTGGGCAGATACGCAGTATTTT.

The chain uses TRBV4-3 and TRBJ1-5; D is unclear. Germline CDR1 LGHNA, CDR2 YSLEER. The V end lost 0 bases, the J end lost 7 bases, and 10 bases lay between the germline ends. CDR3 size: 14 residues. CDR3 amino acids: CASSQDTQGQPQHF. DNA of the CDR3: TGCGCCAGCAGCCAAGACACCCAAGGGCAGCCCCAGCATTTT.

V gene TRBV6-5 combines with J gene TRBJ1-2; 10 nucleotides match TRBD1. The CDR3 covers 16 residues. V gave up 4 bases and J gave up 4 bases; unmatched junction bases: 9. Germline CDR1 MNHEY, CDR2 SVGAGI. In DNA form, the CDR3 reads TGTGCCAGCAGTTCCTATCGGACAGGGGGTATCTATGGCTACACCTTC. This sequence encodes CASSSYRTGGIYGYTF.

This clone appeared a single time. V usage is TRBV7-2 and J usage is TRBJ1-1, with D perhaps TRBD1 (5 bases). CDR3 length equals 15 residues. V dropped 5 bases and J dropped 2 bases, with 15 bases sitting between them. Germline V lookup: CDR1 SGHTA, CDR2 FQGNSA. CDR3 DNA sequence: TGTGCCAGCAGCCCGCCCGACAGTTCCAACACTGAAGCTTTCTTT. Translation: CASSPPDSSNTEAFF.

The CDR3 loop is CASSPSNGLLYEQFF. Written as DNA, the CDR3 is TGTGCCAGCAGTCCTAGTAACGGCCTTCTCTATGAGCAGTTCTTC. The rearrangement uses TRBV28 and TRBJ2-1; D gene uncertain. Trimming left V 5 bases short and J 8 bases short, with 19 bases between. Germline CDR1 reads MDHEN; CDR2 reads SYDVKM. There are 15 residues in the CDR3.

The chain combines TRBV29-1 with TRBJ2-7; D possibly matches TRBD1 or TRBD2 (5 bases each). Deletions cut 3 bases from V and 1 base from J, with 13 bases between. The germline gives CDR1 SQVTM, CDR2 ANQGSEA. This CDR3 has 14 amino acids. CDR3 in amino acids: CSVEKGTQSYEQYF. CDR3 sequence (DNA): TGCAGCGTTGAGAAGGGGACCCAATCCTACGAGCAGTACTTC.